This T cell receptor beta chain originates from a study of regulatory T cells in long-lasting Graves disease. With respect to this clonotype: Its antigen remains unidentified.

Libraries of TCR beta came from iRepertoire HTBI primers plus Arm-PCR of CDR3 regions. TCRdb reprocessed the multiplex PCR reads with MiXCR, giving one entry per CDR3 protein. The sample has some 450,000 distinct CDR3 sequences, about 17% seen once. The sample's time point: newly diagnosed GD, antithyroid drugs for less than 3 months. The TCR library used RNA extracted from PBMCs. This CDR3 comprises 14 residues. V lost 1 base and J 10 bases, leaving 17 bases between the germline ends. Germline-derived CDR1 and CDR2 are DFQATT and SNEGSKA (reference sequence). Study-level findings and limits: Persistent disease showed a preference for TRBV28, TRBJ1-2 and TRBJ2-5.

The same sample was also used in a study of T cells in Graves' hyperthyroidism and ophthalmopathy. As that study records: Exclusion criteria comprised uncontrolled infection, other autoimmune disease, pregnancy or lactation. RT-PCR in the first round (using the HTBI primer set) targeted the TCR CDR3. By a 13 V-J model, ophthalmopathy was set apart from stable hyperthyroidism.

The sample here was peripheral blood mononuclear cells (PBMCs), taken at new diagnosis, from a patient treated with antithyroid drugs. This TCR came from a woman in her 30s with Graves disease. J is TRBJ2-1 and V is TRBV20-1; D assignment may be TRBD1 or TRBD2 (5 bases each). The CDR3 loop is CSARVGHGASEQFF. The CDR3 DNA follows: TGCAGTGCTAGAGTTGGACACGGGGCCTCCGAGCAGTTCTTC.